This TCR beta chain was identified in a study of shared clonotypes between healthy human individuals. Sequencing used immunoSEQ multiplex PCR; TCRdb keeps in-frame clones, though not all of them. The sample gives about half a million clones, around 77% of which show up once; approximately 12% is in the top ten. Nashville, Tennessee was home to all donors, who were Caucasian adults. This receptor was identified in a woman aged 40-49 years in good health. Some clones in this sample may be carry-over from other donors' samples. The sample comprised PBMCs.

CDR3 loop: CASSMTAGATAGNTIYF. The CDR3 nucleotides read TGTGCCAGTAGTATGACCGCAGGGGCTACAGCTGGAAACACCATATATTTT. This chain links TRBV19 with TRBJ1-3, with a weak D call TRBD1 (6 bases). The ends were cut back, 3 bases at V and 2 bases at J, with 17 bases in the middle. Germline CDR1 is LNHDA and CDR2 is SQIVND (reference sequence). This CDR3 is built from 17 residues. The complete variable domain, with remaining parts taken from reference TRBV19 and TRBJ1-3, reads DGGITQSPKYLFRKEGQNVTLSCEQNLNHDAMYWYRQDPGQGLRLIYYSQIVNDFQKGDIAEGYSVSREKKESFPLTVTSAQKNPTAFYLCASSMTAGATAGNTIYFGEGSWLTVV.